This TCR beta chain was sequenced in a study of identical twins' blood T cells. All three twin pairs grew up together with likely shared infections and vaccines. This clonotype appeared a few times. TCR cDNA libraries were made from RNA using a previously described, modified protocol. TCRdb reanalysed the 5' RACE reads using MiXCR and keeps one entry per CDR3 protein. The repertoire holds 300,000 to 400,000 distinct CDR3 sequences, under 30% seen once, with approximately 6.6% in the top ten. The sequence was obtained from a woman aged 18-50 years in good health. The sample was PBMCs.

The CDR3 reads CASCVSGANVLTF. For the CDR3, the DNA is TGTGCCAGCTGTGTCTCTGGGGCCAACGTCCTGACTTTC. This rearrangement joins TRBV6-2 or TRBV6-3 to TRBJ2-6; D remains unclear. The CDR3 is 13 amino acids. Germline V gene lookup returns CDR1 MNHEY and CDR2 SVGEGT. V was trimmed by 8 bases and J by 0 bases, leaving 5 bases between them.